This T cell receptor (beta chain) appears in the sequencing data of a study of T cell changes during pregnancy in multiple sclerosis. The germline gives CDR1 SGHKS, CDR2 YYEKEE (reference sequence). The CDR3 runs 15 residues. V trimming: 6 bases; J trimming: 0 bases; junction bases outside the gene matches: 5. Libraries were prepared by immunoSEQ multiplex PCR; TCRdb keeps only in-frame clonotypes and omits some of them. The profile shows 15,000 to 19,000 clones, 65% to 90% of them singletons. The receptor's source is a female donor in good health, enrolled as a control in a pregnancy study. V usage is TRBV5-5 and J usage is TRBJ2-3; 9 bases line up with TRBD1. The sample here was CD8+ T cells from peripheral blood mononuclear cells, taken after pregnancy. DNA for the CDR3: TGTGCCAGCACACGGACAGGGGATAGCACAGATACGCAGTATTTT. It translates to CASTRTGDSTDTQYF.